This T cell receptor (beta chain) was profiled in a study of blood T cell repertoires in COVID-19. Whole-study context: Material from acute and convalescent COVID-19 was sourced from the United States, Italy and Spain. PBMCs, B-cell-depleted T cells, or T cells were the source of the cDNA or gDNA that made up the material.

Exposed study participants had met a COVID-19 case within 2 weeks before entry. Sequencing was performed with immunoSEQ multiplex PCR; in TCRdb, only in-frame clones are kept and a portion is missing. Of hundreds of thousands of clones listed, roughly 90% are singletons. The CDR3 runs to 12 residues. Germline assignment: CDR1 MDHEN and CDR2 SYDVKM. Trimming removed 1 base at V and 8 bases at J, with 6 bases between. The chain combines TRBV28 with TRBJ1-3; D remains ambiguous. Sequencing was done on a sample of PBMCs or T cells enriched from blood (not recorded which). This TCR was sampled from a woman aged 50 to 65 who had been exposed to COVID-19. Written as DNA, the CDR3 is TGTGCCAGCAGTTTATTTGAGGACACCATATATTTT. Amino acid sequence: CASSLFEDTIYF.